The T cell receptor (beta chain) described here comes from a study of T cell responses to AZD1222 COVID-19 vaccine. Assay: immunoSEQ multiplex PCR; the TCRdb copy retains only in-frame clones and omits some. Found here are 100,000 to 140,000 clones, around nine tenths of them singletons; the top ten hold around 20%. Trimming took off 2 bases at V and 0 bases at J, with 6 bases between the two ends. Germline V lookup: CDR1 SGHTS, CDR2 YDEGEE. This CDR3 has 13 residues. This TCR was recovered from an adult in good health. This chain connects TRBV5-8 to TRBJ2-7; D might be TRBD1 (5 bases). The sample here was peripheral blood, taken on day 0 of AZD1222 vaccination. For the CDR3, the DNA is TGTGCCAGCAGCTTCGGACACTCCTACGAGCAGTACTTC. Residues: CASSFGHSYEQYF.